This T cell receptor beta chain was obtained from a study of CD8 T cells in Susac syndrome. A note on this clonotype: Antigen unknown.

Notes on the study in general: In its TCR sequencing and HLA analysis, the study acknowledged that the number of individuals was relatively small.

The CDR3 has 14 amino acids. Germline values: CDR1 LGHDT, CDR2 YNNKEL (reference sequence). V lost 1 base, J lost 2 bases, and 9 bases lay in between. The authors carried out high-throughput sequencing of TCR beta. They applied it to CD8+ and CD4+ T cells obtained from blood. Negative isolation was applied to CD8+ and CD4+ T cells, and FACS enrichment was applied to TEMRA cells. The RNA, roughly 0.5 to 1 ug, was put through reverse transcription using random hexamers. Amplification of TCR beta CDR3 spanned 54 Vbeta and 13 Jbeta via immunoSEQ multiplex PCR. MiXCR, applied by TCRdb to the immunoSEQ multiplex PCR reads, yields one record per CDR3 protein. The data hold hundreds of thousands of distinct CDR3 sequences, with about 88% observed a single time.

The chain joins TRBV3-1 to TRBJ2-7, with D uncertain. This receptor was identified in a human donor with multiple sclerosis. Sequencing was performed on CD8+ T cells from PBMCs. The CDR3 DNA reads as TGTGCCAGCAGCCAAGTCCAGCGTCCCTACGAGCAGTACTTC. Translation: CASSQVQRPYEQYF.